A selection of T cell receptor beta chains follows, all from one sample in a study of blood T cell repertoires in COVID-19. Libraries were prepared by immunoSEQ multiplex PCR; TCRdb keeps only in-frame clonotypes and omits some of them. The sample carries around 250,000 clones, about 91% recorded once. What was sequenced was PBMCs or T cells enriched from blood (not recorded which). Receptor source: a man in his forties who had been exposed to COVID-19. CDR3s include the opening cysteine and the closing phenylalanine or tryptophan. The order of the fields is V gene, J gene, CDR3 protein.

v_call: TRBV29-1
j_call: TRBJ1-1
cdr3_aa: CSVIVPSNTEAFF

v_call: TRBV5-4
j_call: TRBJ2-7
cdr3_aa: CASSQGTSLNYEQYF

v_call: TRBV12-3/TRBV12-4
j_call: TRBJ2-7
cdr3_aa: CASRGLANEQYF

v_call: TRBV6-2/TRBV6-3
j_call: TRBJ1-5
cdr3_aa: CASSRGGYSNQPQHF

v_call: TRBV6-1
j_call: TRBJ1-4
cdr3_aa: CASSETGGATNEKLFF

v_call: TRBV28
j_call: TRBJ1-5
cdr3_aa: CASSLGQYSNQPQHF

v_call: TRBV30
j_call: TRBJ2-7
cdr3_aa: CAWSPIRSEQYF

v_call: TRBV5-6
j_call: TRBJ1-1
cdr3_aa: CASSLVAAAANMNTEAFF

v_call: TRBV9
j_call: TRBJ1-1
cdr3_aa: CASSPGDMNTEAFF

v_call: TRBV3-1/TRBV3-2
j_call: TRBJ2-1
cdr3_aa: CASSQGSGRNHEQFF